This T cell receptor beta chain came from a study of blood T cell repertoires in COVID-19. Across the whole study: There were acute and convalescent COVID-19 samples, and they came from the United States, Italy and Spain. T cells, B-cell-depleted T cells, or PBMCs provided the cDNA or gDNA that served as material.

As handled by the study authors: Reference gene primer amplification yielded estimated nucleated cell counts. Assay: immunoSEQ multiplex PCR; the TCRdb copy retains only in-frame clones and omits some. The V and J calls and clone size are taken from that table; D and trimming were inferred from the DNA. The sample includes tens of thousands of clones, roughly 88% seen only once; the top ten take roughly 14%. V lost 4 bases and J lost 7, with 9 bases in between. The CDR3 is 12 amino acids. The germline V gene encodes CDR1 SGHVS and CDR2 FQNEAQ. The origin of this receptor is a human donor in a cohort sampled during active COVID-19. The V and J genes are TRBV7-8 and TRBJ2-3; D might be TRBD2 (5 bases). Sequenced input: peripheral blood. CDR3 protein: CASSSQTNTQYF. The CDR3 bases are TGTGCCAGCAGCTCCCAGACTAATACGCAGTATTTT. The full variable domain, completed using reference TRBV7-8 and TRBJ2-3, is GAGVSQSPRYKVAKRGQDVALRCDPISGHVSLFWYQQALGQGPEFLTYFQNEAQLDKSGLPSDRFFAERPEGSVSTLKIQRTQQEDSAVYLCASSSQTNTQYFGPGTRLTVL.